The rows below give T cell receptor beta chains drawn from one sample of a study of T cell repertoires in cytomegalovirus infection. TCRdb ran MiXCR on the reads and lists one entry per CDR3 protein. Of about 490,000 distinct CDR3 sequences listed, approximately 10% are singletons. The specimen sequenced was PBMCs. The receptor set was obtained from a human donor in good health (CMV status not recorded). Some clones in this sample may be carry-over from other donors' samples. Each CDR3 is given without its conserved first and last residue. The order of the fields is V gene, CDR3 length, J gene, CDR3 protein.

V gene: TRBV27; CDR3 length: 8; J gene: TRBJ1-5; CDR3 protein: ASMRQPQH
V gene: TRBV2; CDR3 length: 11; J gene: TRBJ2-1; CDR3 protein: ASNNGRADEQF
V gene: TRBV27; CDR3 length: 12; J gene: TRBJ2-2; CDR3 protein: ASIFTQGTGELF
V gene: TRBV5-1; CDR3 length: 13; J gene: TRBJ2-2; CDR3 protein: ASSFLDRTTGELF
V gene: TRBV29-1; CDR3 length: 11; J gene: TRBJ2-7; CDR3 protein: SVWTSGSYEQY
V gene: TRBV10-3; CDR3 length: 12; J gene: TRBJ1-1; CDR3 protein: AISESLGPTEAF
V gene: TRBV7-8; CDR3 length: 11; J gene: TRBJ2-7; CDR3 protein: ASSLVGTAEQY
V gene: TRBV27; CDR3 length: 14; J gene: TRBJ1-6; CDR3 protein: ASSFRTPGPNSPLH
V gene: TRBV5-1; CDR3 length: 13; J gene: TRBJ2-1; CDR3 protein: ASSLFGQVADEQF
V gene: TRBV5-1; CDR3 length: 12; J gene: TRBJ2-5; CDR3 protein: ASSSSGGRETQY
V gene: TRBV20-1; CDR3 length: 12; J gene: TRBJ2-1; CDR3 protein: SARDSLAGVEQF
V gene: TRBV10-3; CDR3 length: 11; J gene: TRBJ2-5; CDR3 protein: AISEFQRETQY
V gene: TRBV7-9; CDR3 length: 16; J gene: TRBJ2-1; CDR3 protein: ASSGGDSHPSSYNEQF
V gene: TRBV2; CDR3 length: 16; J gene: TRBJ2-3; CDR3 protein: ASSEALGLAGITDTQY
V gene: TRBV29-1; CDR3 length: 10; J gene: TRBJ2-1; CDR3 protein: SVRPGQNEQF
V gene: TRBV7-3; CDR3 length: 13; J gene: TRBJ2-2; CDR3 protein: ASSPRRGNTGELF
V gene: TRBV7-3; CDR3 length: 11; J gene: TRBJ1-1; CDR3 protein: ASSSRAGTEAF
V gene: TRBV7-3; CDR3 length: 14; J gene: TRBJ2-1; CDR3 protein: ASSSGLAGGYNEQF
V gene: TRBV2; CDR3 length: 11; J gene: TRBJ1-1; CDR3 protein: ASSDGMNTEAF
V gene: TRBV29-1; CDR3 length: 11; J gene: TRBJ2-3; CDR3 protein: SVTASLTDTQY
V gene: TRBV11-2; CDR3 length: 11; J gene: TRBJ1-5; CDR3 protein: ASSLSPPQPQH
V gene: TRBV27; CDR3 length: 13; J gene: TRBJ2-3; CDR3 protein: ASSLSGTGTDTQY
V gene: TRBV5-4; CDR3 length: 11; J gene: TRBJ1-2; CDR3 protein: ASSDPRHYGYT
V gene: TRBV15; CDR3 length: 12; J gene: TRBJ2-7; CDR3 protein: ATSSERASYEQY
V gene: TRBV7-9; CDR3 length: 12; J gene: TRBJ2-7; CDR3 protein: ASSDEGGPNEQY
V gene: TRBV5-6; CDR3 length: 14; J gene: TRBJ2-1; CDR3 protein: ASSLALAGVNNEQF
V gene: TRBV18; CDR3 length: 15; J gene: TRBJ1-1; CDR3 protein: ASSPRSQREWDTEAF
V gene: TRBV3-1; CDR3 length: 14; J gene: TRBJ2-1; CDR3 protein: ASSQSRLAGGNEQF
V gene: TRBV11-2; CDR3 length: 10; J gene: TRBJ2-1; CDR3 protein: ASTFSMSEQF
V gene: TRBV12-3/TRBV12-4; CDR3 length: 12; J gene: TRBJ2-1; CDR3 protein: ASSLGTSRDEQF
V gene: TRBV4-2; CDR3 length: 12; J gene: TRBJ1-1; CDR3 protein: ASSQDQRNTEAF